The next 29 T cell receptor beta chains were all read from a single sample in a study of blood T cells in healthy people across ages. Combining a sample-barcoded 5' primer with a J-beta primer mix, a second PCR ran for roughly 7 to 12 cycles. TCRdb re-analysed the 5' RACE reads in MiXCR, keeping a single row per CDR3 protein. The profile shows 1.8 million or so distinct CDR3 sequences, about two fifths of them singletons. The material sequenced was blood. The source of these receptors is a human donor in good health.

The rearrangement uses TRBV7-2 and TRBJ2-7, with 8 bases matching TRBD2. Germline V gene lookup returns CDR1 SGHTA and CDR2 FQGNSA. The CDR3 runs 15 residues. V was clipped by 1 base and J by 6 bases; unmatched bases: 8. CDR3 bases: TGTGCCAGCAGCTTAGAGCGGGGGTGGGGTCGCGAGCAGTACTTC. Translation gives CASSLERGWGREQYF.

This clonotype was recorded many times. J is TRBJ2-5 and V is TRBV29-1; D is ambiguous. The CDR3 runs 14 residues. Trimming took off 7 bases at V and 4 bases at J, with 19 bases between the two ends. CDR1 SQVTM and CDR2 ANQGSEA come from the germline V gene. CDR3: CSARARRVTETQYF. The CDR3 nucleotides are TGCAGCGCTAGGGCCCGGCGAGTGACAGAGACCCAGTACTTC.

The chain is built from TRBV7-9 and TRBJ2-1; D is unresolved. With 7 bases removed from V and 9 bases from J, the gap between germline ends came to 13 bases. Per germline, CDR1 SEHNR and CDR2 FQNEAQ (reference sequence). This CDR3 region has 12 residues. As DNA, the CDR3 is TGTGCCAGCACCTTGTACGAGTTTGAGCAGTTCTTC. Encoded protein: CASTLYEFEQFF. Variable domain in full (rest from reference TRBV7-9 and TRBJ2-1): DTGVSQNPRHKITKRGQNVTFRCDPISEHNRLYWYRQTLGQGPEFLTYFQNEAQLEKSRLLSDRFSAERPKGSFSTLEIQRTEQGDSAMYLCASTLYEFEQFFGPGTRLTVL.

V usage is TRBV19 and J usage is TRBJ1-2; 7 nucleotides match TRBD1. This CDR3 contains 12 residues. Germline-derived CDR1 and CDR2 are LNHDA and SQIVND (reference sequence). V was pared by 10 bases and J by 1 base, with 3 bases of the junction left unmatched. CDR3 sequence: CATGTVNYGYTF. The CDR3 nucleotides are TGTGCCACAGGGACAGTTAACTATGGCTACACCTTC. Looking up the rest from reference TRBV19 and TRBJ1-2 gives the full variable domain: DGGITQSPKYLFRKEGQNVTLSCEQNLNHDAMYWYRQDPGQGLRLIYYSQIVNDFQKGDIAEGYSVSREKKESFPLTVTSAQKNPTAFYLCATGTVNYGYTFGSGTRLTVV.

This clonotype came up a few times. The chain combines TRBV20-1 with TRBJ2-5, with D maybe TRBD1 (5 bases). This CDR3 spans 11 amino acids. Germline lookup yields CDR1 DFQATT and CDR2 SNEGSKA (reference sequence). The V gene lost 4 bases and the J gene lost 5 bases, with 8 bases spanning the gap. In nucleotides, the CDR3 is TGCAGTGCTATGGGGCTGGAGACCCAGTACTTC. This gives the protein CSAMGLETQYF.

This clonotype has just a few counts. The V gene is TRBV4-3, the J gene TRBJ1-2; D is possibly TRBD1 (6 bases). V was trimmed by 1 base and J by 4 bases, leaving 10 bases between them. Germline lookup yields CDR1 LGHNA and CDR2 YSLEER. This CDR3 has 14 residues. The CDR3 reads CASSQVGALYGYTF. In nucleotides, the CDR3 is TGCGCCAGCAGCCAAGTGGGGGCACTCTATGGCTACACCTTC.

This chain joins TRBV20-1 and TRBJ2-3; D is ambiguous. V was clipped by 3 bases and J by 2 bases, with 6 bases between them. Looked up from germline, CDR1 is DFQATT and CDR2 is SNEGSKA (reference sequence). This CDR3 spans 12 amino acids. The CDR3 spells CSASPNTDTQYF. Written as DNA, the CDR3 is TGCAGTGCTAGCCCGAACACAGATACGCAGTATTTT.

The chain has TRBV21-1 and TRBJ1-1; the table's D call, TRBD1, has no DNA check behind it. TRBV21-1 is given as a pseudogene. The CDR3 totals 15 residues. The CDR3 DNA is TGTGCCAGCAGCAATGAGAAGGGGCGCAGCACTGAAGCTTTCTTT. It specifies CASSNEKGRSTEAFF.

V gene TRBV4-1 combines with J gene TRBJ1-1, with 10 bases aligning to TRBD1. The CDR3 contains 15 residues. Losses at the gene ends were 5 bases for V and 5 bases for J; bases not matched to a gene: 8. Germline V gene lookup returns CDR1 MGHRA and CDR2 YSYEKL. CDR3 sequence reads: CASSKLPGQGTEAFF. In DNA form, the CDR3 reads TGCGCCAGCAGCAAGCTACCGGGACAGGGGACTGAAGCTTTCTTT.

The chain recombines TRBV12-3 or TRBV12-4 with TRBJ1-4; possible D gene TRBD1, 6 bases. Trimming took off 5 bases at V and 0 bases at J, with 13 bases between the two ends. The CDR3 is made up of 16 amino acids. CDR3 coding DNA: TGTGCCAGCAGTCCTCCCGCAGGGGCAACTAATGAAAAACTGTTTTTT. It translates to CASSPPAGATNEKLFF.

With regard to this clonotype: The junction does not match germline at one end; this may be a read error. V is TRBV6-2 or TRBV6-3 and J is TRBJ2-7; maybe TRBD1 (5 bases). Germline lookup yields CDR1 MNHEY and CDR2 SVGEGT. CDR3 length: 14 amino acids. This chain's CDR3 is CARSYVAGRYEQYF. CDR3 nucleotides: TGTGCCAGGAGTTACGTTGCAGGGCGATACGAGCAGTACTTC.

The sample holds a few counts of this clonotype. The chain is built from TRBV7-9 and TRBJ2-1; no definite D call. The CDR3 has 14 residues. Trimming took 2 bases from V and 6 from J, leaving 11 bases between them. Germline lookup yields CDR1 SEHNR and CDR2 FQNEAQ (reference sequence). The CDR3 protein is CASSLPEHPNEQFF. CDR3 in DNA: TGTGCCAGCAGCTTACCGGAGCATCCCAATGAGCAGTTCTTC.

In its sample, this clonotype was seen a few times. This chain uses TRBV7-9 with TRBJ1-1, with a possible D match to TRBD1 (5 bases). V lost 3 bases and J 0 bases, leaving 11 bases between the germline ends. The germline V gene encodes CDR1 SEHNR and CDR2 FQNEAQ (reference sequence). The CDR3 sequence is 15 residues long. The CDR3 nucleotides read TGTGCCAGCAGCTTGAGGGGCGCTATGAACACTGAAGCTTTCTTT. It specifies CASSLRGAMNTEAFF.

The chain couples TRBV15 to TRBJ2-2; D unclear. Per the germline V gene, CDR1 is LNHNV and CDR2 is YYDKDF (reference sequence). V lost 8 bases and J lost 1, with 8 bases in between. The CDR3 length is 13 residues. CDR3 protein: CATQRQNTGELFF. The CDR3 DNA sequence: TGTGCCACCCAGCGACAGAACACCGGGGAGCTGTTTTTT. Filled out from reference TRBV15 and TRBJ2-2, the complete variable domain reads DAMVIQNPRYQVTQFGKPVTLSCSQTLNHNVMYWYQQKSSQAPKLLFHYYDKDFNNEADTPDNFQSRRPNTSFCFLDIRSPGLGDTAMYLCATQRQNTGELFFGEGSRLTVL.

This clonotype was counted a few times. V usage is TRBV7-2 and J usage is TRBJ1-2, with D uncertain. Germline CDR1 SGHTA, CDR2 FQGNSA. This CDR3 is 14 amino acids long. V lost 6 bases and J lost 2, with 13 bases in between. The DNA for the CDR3 is TGTGCCAGCAGTCACGGAGGCGAGAACTATGGCTACACCTTC. This codes for CASSHGGENYGYTF.

The rearrangement links TRBV5-5 to TRBJ1-6; maybe TRBD1 (5 bases). Trimming stripped 0 bases from V and 9 bases from J, with 13 bases between. CDR3 size: 15 residues. Germline lookup yields CDR1 SGHKS and CDR2 YYEKEE (reference sequence). The CDR3 sequence is CASSLAAGSGSPLHF. For the CDR3, the DNA is TGTGCCAGCAGCTTGGCGGCAGGGTCTGGTTCACCCCTCCACTTT. The whole variable domain, filled in from reference TRBV5-5 and TRBJ1-6, reads DAGVTQSPTHLIKTRGQQVTLRCSPISGHKSVSWYQQVLGQGPQFIFQYYEKEERGRGNFPDRFSARQFPNYSSELNVNALLLGDSALYLCASSLAAGSGSPLHFGNGTRLTVT.

The chain joins TRBV29-1 to TRBJ1-2, with D unclear. Trimming pared 7 bases from V and 7 bases from J, leaving 13 bases between. CDR3 size: 11 residues. Germline CDR1 SQVTM, CDR2 ANQGSEA. CDR3: CSDLWVGGYTF. CDR3 coding DNA: TGCAGCGATCTGTGGGTCGGTGGCTACACCTTC.

V and J are TRBV18 and TRBJ2-5; a possible D gene is TRBD2 (5 bases). V shed 2 bases and J shed 4 bases, with 17 bases lying between them. There are 16 residues in the CDR3. The germline CDR1 and CDR2 sequences are KGHSH and LQKENI. The CDR3 region has the DNA TGTGCCAGCTCACCAGATCGTTTAGCGTCTCGAGAGACCCAGTACTTC. It specifies CASSPDRLASRETQYF.

The rearrangement links TRBV24-1 to TRBJ1-4; D possibly corresponds to TRBD1 (5 bases). The CDR3 is 16 residues long. The germline gives CDR1 KGHDR, CDR2 SFDVKD. V was trimmed by 4 bases and J by 3 bases, leaving 14 bases between them. Here the CDR3 reads CATSDSTGTANEKLFF. DNA for the CDR3: TGTGCCACCAGTGACAGTACAGGAACGGCTAATGAAAAACTGTTTTTT.

The J gene is TRBJ1-1, the V gene TRBV28, with 9 bases identical to TRBD1. Germline trimming cut 7 bases from V and 6 bases from J; bases unmatched to any gene: 9. In germline, CDR1 is MDHEN, CDR2 SYDVKM. CDR3 length: 14 amino acids. CDR3 nucleotides: TGTGCCAGCATTTATACGGACAGGGGATCTGAAGCTTTCTTT. It specifies CASIYTDRGSEAFF.

The chain uses TRBV24-1 and TRBJ2-7; D is undetermined. Germline CDR1 KGHDR, CDR2 SFDVKD. Trimming stripped 3 bases from V and 0 bases from J, with 11 bases between. The CDR3 runs to 15 residues. The DNA of the CDR3 is TGTGCCACCAGTGATACGTCGAATCCCTCCTACGAGCAGTACTTC. This sequence encodes CATSDTSNPSYEQYF.

A few counts support this clonotype. The genes are TRBV6-5 and TRBJ2-7; weak D call: TRBD2 (6 bases). Germline values: CDR1 MNHEY, CDR2 SVGAGI. The CDR3 is made up of 16 amino acids. The V end was cut by 3 bases, the J end by 1 base, with 16 bases between. CDR3 protein: CASSYGREAGSYEQYF. The CDR3 nucleotides read TGTGCCAGCAGTTATGGCAGGGAGGCAGGGTCCTACGAGCAGTACTTC.

The gene calls are TRBV20-1 and TRBJ2-5; perhaps TRBD2 as D (5 bases). CDR1 DFQATT and CDR2 SNEGSKA come from the germline V gene (reference sequence). The CDR3 spans 13 residues. The V and J ends lost 1 base and 5 bases respectively, with 11 bases between them. This CDR3 reads CSARVPGSETQYF. The CDR3 DNA reads TGCAGTGCTAGAGTGCCGGGGTCGGAGACCCAGTACTTC.

The V and J genes are TRBV7-9 and TRBJ2-3; D ambiguous. The CDR3 totals 13 residues. Trimming removed 8 bases from V and 2 bases from J, with 11 bases in between. CDR1 is SEHNR, CDR2 FQNEAQ, per germline (reference sequence). CDR3 sequence: CASPIKDTDTQYF. The CDR3 DNA reads TGTGCCAGCCCGATCAAGGACACAGATACGCAGTATTTT.

The J gene is TRBJ2-5, the V gene TRBV10-3; D ambiguous. Germline values: CDR1 ENHRY, CDR2 SYGVKD. The germline V and J ends were trimmed by 2 bases and 5 bases, with 9 bases remaining between them. The CDR3 extends over 13 amino acids. The CDR3 here is CAISEGSFETQYF. CDR3 DNA sequence: TGTGCCATCAGTGAGGGCAGTTTCGAGACCCAGTACTTC.

V gene TRBV5-1 combines with J gene TRBJ1-1; 7 bases line up with TRBD1. CDR1 and CDR2 from the germline V gene are SGHRS and YFSETQ. The CDR3 consists of 14 residues. With V trimmed by 7 bases and J by 6 bases, 12 bases remained unmatched. The CDR3 DNA sequence: TGCGCCAGCCTCCAGGGGGACGGCGACGCTGAAGCTTTCTTT. As protein: CASLQGDGDAEAFF.

This clonotype came up a few times. The gene calls are TRBV4-1 and TRBJ2-7; D could derive from TRBD1 or TRBD2 (5 bases each). This CDR3 has 15 amino acids. Germline V gives CDR1 MGHRA, CDR2 YSYEKL. V dropped 3 bases and J dropped 3 bases, with 15 bases sitting between them. DNA for the CDR3: TGCGCCAGCAGCCAGGAGCCAGGGACCGACTACGAGCAGTACTTC. The encoded protein is CASSQEPGTDYEQYF.

The chain recombines TRBV7-8 with TRBJ2-5; tentative D call: TRBD2 (5 bases). Matching the DNA end better, TRBJ2-7 makes the J call doubtful. Per germline, CDR1 SGHVS and CDR2 FQNEAQ. The CDR3 contains 14 residues. Here the CDR3 reads CASSLGLSGYEQYF. The DNA for the CDR3 is TGTGCCAGCAGCTTAGGATTAAGCGGCTACGAGCAGTACTTC.

This clonotype was recorded a few times. The chain has TRBV6-2 or TRBV6-3 and TRBJ2-4; D might be TRBD1 or TRBD2, each matching 7 bases. Per germline, CDR1 MNHEY and CDR2 SVGEGT. This CDR3 spans 14 amino acids. V dropped 7 bases and J dropped 8 bases, with 18 bases sitting between them. DNA of the CDR3: TGTGCCAGCAACCCGACAGGGCTAGCGGACATTCAGTACTTC. It is translated as CASNPTGLADIQYF.